The present T cell receptor beta chain was sequenced within a study of blood T cell repertoires in COVID-19. Turning to the study itself: Samples of COVID-19 (acute and convalescent) were obtained from the United States, Italy and Spain. PBMCs, B-cell-depleted T cells, or T cells provided the cDNA or gDNA that made up the material.

Trimming pared 0 bases from V and 2 bases from J, leaving 19 bases between. CDR1 is LNHDA, CDR2 SQIVND, per germline (reference sequence). CDR3 length equals 19 residues. Authors' analysis steps: Reference gene primers were amplified, and this amplification served to estimate nucleated cell counts. Here immunoSEQ multiplex PCR was the method, and the copy in TCRdb shows in-frame clones only, minus some. The V and J calls and clone size are taken from that table; D and trimming were inferred from the DNA. The data contain around 200,000 clones, about nine tenths of them singletons. The rearrangement links TRBV19 to TRBJ1-4; possibly TRBD1 for D (5 bases). Source material: peripheral blood. The source is a man aged 30-40 years with acute or convalescent COVID-19. The CDR3 sequence: CASSIDLHAGPGTNEKLFF. The CDR3 nucleotides read TGTGCCAGTAGTATAGATCTCCACGCGGGGCCGGGGACTAATGAAAAACTGTTTTTT.